The clone carrying this T cell receptor (beta chain) was observed many times. The antigen is undetermined. Each TCR transcript was tagged with a 10-nucleotide random UMI during 5'RACE. Every sequencing run drew on 15-18 subjects and yielded over 160 million TCR-beta sequences. TCRdb recomputed calls from the 5' RACE reads with MiXCR, one row per CDR3 protein. Altogether about 28,000 distinct CDR3 sequences are present, roughly 12% being singletons, with the ten largest covering 7.8%. This entry belongs to a study of neurological immune-mediated disorders. Whole-study findings and limits: The level of TCR clonal expansion was highest in patients with HTLV-1-associated myelopathy and lowest in multiple sclerosis, where it fell below the level seen in healthy controls. There were no CDR3 amino acid sequences shared by expanded clones across subjects, a result suggesting private repertoires in all groups.

From germline, CDR1 is SGHDT and CDR2 YYEEEE. The CDR3 totals 13 residues. V dropped 6 bases and J dropped 3 bases, with 10 bases sitting between them. The sequencing sample was made of PBMCs. The source is a man in his sixties in good health. This chain joins TRBV5-6 and TRBJ2-1, with D perhaps assigned TRBD1 or TRBD2 (5 bases each). The CDR3 DNA reads as TGTGCCAGCACCGGGGCCAACTACAATGAGCAGTTCTTC. Protein product: CASTGANYNEQFF.